This TCR beta chain was profiled in a study of blood T cell repertoires in COVID-19. In the study overall: Both acute and convalescent COVID-19 samples were obtained from the United States, Italy and Spain. In each case, the material was cDNA or gDNA derived from T cells, B-cell-depleted T cells, or PBMCs.

The CDR3 sequence is 16 residues long. Germline CDR1 SGHDT, CDR2 YYEEEE. The V end lost 0 bases, the J end lost 0 bases, and 13 bases lay between the germline ends. How the authors handled the data: For nucleated cells, counts were estimated from reference gene primer amplification. Assay: immunoSEQ multiplex PCR; the TCRdb copy retains only in-frame clones and omits some. V and J calls and clone size are those listed in that table; D and trimming were worked out from the DNA. There are 310,000 or so clones in the sample; 86% occur only once, and about 1.9% lies in the top ten. This clone was counted once.

The receptor comes from a woman aged 30 to 39 who had recovered from COVID-19. The specimen was peripheral blood. This rearrangement joins TRBV5-6 to TRBJ2-7; tentative D call: TRBD1 (5 bases). CDR3 protein: CASSLGQGESSYEQYF. In nucleotides, the CDR3 is TGTGCCAGCAGCTTGGGGCAGGGTGAAAGCTCCTACGAGCAGTACTTC.